Shown below are 15 T cell receptor beta chains from a single sample sequenced in a study of blood T cells in healthy people across ages. A second roughly 6 to 12 cycle PCR used barcoded and J-beta primers. Each CDR3 protein is one row after TCRdb ran MiXCR on the 5' RACE reads. The sample yields more than 800,000 distinct CDR3 sequences, around 45% seen once. Sample: blood. The receptors come from a woman in her sixties in good health.

This clonotype was picked up one time. The chain employs TRBV11-2 and TRBJ2-5; weak D call: TRBD2 (5 bases). The DNA matches TRBJ2-7 better at its end, which makes the J call doubtful. The CDR3 has 12 amino acids. Looked up from germline, CDR1 is SGHAT and CDR2 is FQNNGV. The CDR3 DNA is TGTGCCAGCACCCTCAGGACTTACGAGCAGTACTTC. As protein: CASTLRTYEQYF.

The V and J genes are TRBV4-1 and TRBJ1-1; D not certain. The CDR3 is made up of 15 amino acids. V was trimmed by 0 bases and J by 0 bases, leaving 8 bases between them. Per the germline V gene, CDR1 is MGHRA and CDR2 is YSYEKL. The CDR3: CASSQDRRLNTEAFF. CDR3 nucleotide sequence: TGCGCCAGCAGCCAAGATCGGCGTCTGAACACTGAAGCTTTCTTT.

The chain recombines TRBV6-5 with TRBJ2-7, with 7 bases lining up with TRBD1. CDR1 and CDR2 from the germline V gene are MNHEY and SVGAGI. Germline trimming cut 4 bases from V and 4 bases from J; bases unmatched to any gene: 4. CDR3 length: 13 residues. The CDR3 reads CASSSGQIYEQYF. The CDR3 DNA sequence: TGTGCCAGCAGTTCGGGACAGATTTACGAGCAGTACTTC.

The rearrangement links TRBV20-1 to TRBJ2-7; possibly TRBD1 or TRBD2 for D (5 bases each). This CDR3 is built from 14 residues. Germline V gene data show CDR1 as DFQATT and CDR2 as SNEGSKA (reference sequence). Trimming took off 4 bases at V and 5 bases at J, with 18 bases between the two ends. This chain's CDR3 is CSATGPHSPDEQYF. CDR3 sequence (DNA): TGCAGTGCTACGGGACCGCATAGCCCCGACGAGCAGTACTTC.

The table lists this clonotype with a few counts. This chain uses TRBV12-3 or TRBV12-4 with TRBJ2-1; D possibly uses TRBD1 or TRBD2 (5 bases each). V gave up 5 bases and J gave up 7 bases, with 18 bases separating them. This CDR3 spans 15 amino acids. In nucleotides, the CDR3 is TGTGCCAGCAGTCACTCTAGGGGAGAGGCGAATGAGCAGTTCTTC. Protein sequence: CASSHSRGEANEQFF.

Only a few counts were recorded for this clonotype. V is TRBV24-1 and J is TRBJ2-5; D is uncertain. Trimming cost V 3 bases and J 5 bases, with 15 bases left between them. Germline CDR1 is KGHDR and CDR2 is SFDVKD. The length of the CDR3 is 15 residues. The CDR3 region is CATSDPSTFGETQYF. The DNA of the CDR3 is TGTGCCACCAGTGATCCGTCAACATTCGGGGAGACCCAGTACTTC.

The CDR3 DNA reads TGTGCCAGCAGTTATAAAGCGGGAGTCGGGGAGCTGTTTTTT. Residues: CASSYKAGVGELFF. The rearrangement links TRBV28 to TRBJ2-2; 8 bases align to TRBD2. Germline-derived CDR1 and CDR2 are MDHEN and SYDVKM. V lost 4 bases to trimming and J lost 7 bases; unmatched junction nucleotides: 5. CDR3 length: 14 amino acids.

The chain couples TRBV7-6 to TRBJ1-6, with a possible D match to TRBD1 (6 bases). This CDR3 has 21 amino acids. Germline CDR1 and CDR2: SGHVS and FNYEAQ. The V gene lost 1 base and the J gene lost 6 bases, with 28 bases spanning the gap. The CDR3 loop is CASSLVDTGGSRGWGNSPLHF. In DNA form, the CDR3 reads TGTGCCAGCAGCTTAGTTGACACCGGGGGCTCCCGGGGTTGGGGTAATTCACCCCTCCACTTT.

V usage is TRBV11-2 and J usage is TRBJ2-4, with a possible D match to TRBD2 (5 bases). The J call may be incorrect, as the DNA end agrees better with TRBJ2-7. The germline V gene has CDR1 SGHAT and CDR2 FQNNGV. The CDR3 is 15 amino acids. CDR3 sequence reads: CASSLGGGLVSEQYF. The CDR3 DNA reads as TGTGCCAGCAGCTTAGGCGGCGGACTCGTCTCCGAGCAGTACTTC.

This clonotype showed up many times. This chain uses TRBV7-8 with TRBJ2-5; no definite D call. This CDR3 is built from 12 residues. Trimming took 5 bases from V and 2 from J, leaving 6 bases between them. Germline V CDR1 and CDR2: SGHVS, FQNEAQ. CDR3 residues: CASSRDQETQYF. The CDR3 bases are TGTGCCAGCAGCCGCGATCAAGAGACCCAGTACTTC.

The V call is TRBV5-8, the J call TRBJ2-3; 8 bases match TRBD2. The CDR3 is 17 residues long. CDR1 is SGHTS, CDR2 YDEGEE, per germline. Losses at the gene ends were 1 base for V and 6 bases for J; bases not matched to a gene: 13. CDR3 nucleotide sequence: TGTGCCAGCAGCTTGCCTGGGGCTAGCGGGTTTTTCGATACGCAGTATTTT. This translates into CASSLPGASGFFDTQYF.

CDR3 loop: CSARQGTGNTEAFF. CDR3 coding DNA: TGCAGTGCTAGACAGGGGACAGGGAACACTGAAGCTTTCTTT. The chain joins TRBV20-1 to TRBJ1-1; 8 bases map to TRBD1. V dropped 2 bases and J dropped 1; count of bases not matched to a gene: 3. Germline lookup yields CDR1 DFQATT and CDR2 SNEGSKA (reference sequence). CDR3 size: 14 residues.

The count of this clonotype is one. This rearrangement joins TRBV6-6 to TRBJ2-7; D unclear. The CDR3 loop spans 16 amino acids. Per germline, CDR1 MNHNY and CDR2 SVGAGI (reference sequence). Trimming took off 5 bases at V and 3 bases at J, with 20 bases between the two ends. The CDR3 is CASSPRSLTPLYEQYF. The CDR3 nucleotides are TGTGCCAGCAGTCCCAGGAGCCTCACTCCCCTCTACGAGCAGTACTTC.

Worth noting for this clonotype: A much larger clone sits a single nucleotide away, making a read error possible. CDR3 nucleotide sequence: TGCGCCAGCAGCACCCGGACTAGCGGGAGTCGTCGCAATGAGCAGTTCTTC. Translated: CASSTRTSGSRRNEQFF. The chain employs TRBV5-1 and TRBJ2-1; 13 positions agree with TRBD2. V dropped 4 bases and J dropped 6; count of bases not matched to a gene: 10. Germline V gives CDR1 SGHRS, CDR2 YFSETQ. This CDR3 spans 17 amino acids.

This clonotype has just a few counts. The chain joins TRBV27 to TRBJ1-2; tentatively, D is TRBD1 (6 bases). Trimming removed 6 bases at V and 1 base at J, with 15 bases between. Looked up from germline, CDR1 is MNHEY and CDR2 is SMNVEV (reference sequence). The CDR3 is made up of 15 amino acids. The DNA of the CDR3 is TGTGCCAGCAGCGTAACAGGGTACGATAACTATGGCTACACCTTC. It specifies CASSVTGYDNYGYTF.